This TCR beta chain was identified in a study of blood T cell repertoires in COVID-19. About the research overall: Samples of COVID-19 (acute and convalescent) were obtained from the United States, Italy and Spain. T cells, B-cell-depleted T cells, or PBMCs supplied cDNA or gDNA.

The table lists this clone with a count of one. The authors' processing: Amplification from reference gene primers served as the basis for estimated nucleated cell counts. Produced via immunoSEQ multiplex PCR; TCRdb's table is partial and in-frame only. D and trimming come from the DNA, and the V and J calls and clone size come from that table. The table records 95,000 to 130,000 clones, around four fifths of them present only once. From germline, CDR1 is SGDLS and CDR2 YYNGEE. The junction had 2 bases not matched to a gene; V was cut back by 0 bases and J by 4 bases. This CDR3 region has 15 residues.

This chain connects TRBV9 to TRBJ2-3; 10 nucleotides align to TRBD1. Sequencing was done on a sample of peripheral blood. This sequence originates from a man younger than 40 with acute or convalescent COVID-19. The CDR3 spells CASSVEGTGADTQYF. CDR3 DNA: TGTGCCAGCAGCGTAGAGGGGACAGGGGCAGATACGCAGTATTTT.